The clone carrying this T cell receptor (beta chain) was detected many times. Its antigen is not known. The library targeted TCRbeta and was prepared with unique molecular identifiers. One entry per CDR3 protein results from TCRdb running MiXCR on the PCR reads. The sample shows some 150,000 distinct CDR3 sequences, 8% to 10% of them seen only once. The ends lost 3 bases at V and 1 base at J; junction bases unmatched: 1. CDR1 is WSHSY, CDR2 SAAADI, per germline. This CDR3 contains 14 residues. This sample is part of a study of T-cell reconstitution after alpha-beta-depleted transplantation in children. Notes on the study in general: Where alpha-beta T cells came from about two months after transplant was reportedly several hundred expanded graft clones. The origin of high day-60 TCRbeta diversity in some patients lay in surviving recipient T cells and thymic progenitors. From newly produced T cells came most of the T-cell counts and diversity one year after transplant.

The source material was PBMCs, mostly from graft donor cells, sampled 180 days after TCRalphabeta/CD19-depleted stem cell transplant. The chain links TRBV10-2 to TRBJ2-3; 7 nucleotides agree with TRBD2. The source of this sequence is a female patient between 2 and 15 years old who had a stem cell transplant for congenital amegakaryocytic thrombocytopenia, so the T cells may come from the graft donor. The CDR3 region is CASSDAGGTDTQYF. CDR3 DNA sequence: TGCGCCAGCAGTGATGCGGGAGGCACAGATACGCAGTATTTT.